This T cell receptor beta chain comes out of a study of blood T cell repertoires in COVID-19. The CDR3 is 21 amino acids. V lost 0 bases, J lost 0 bases, and 23 bases lay in between. CDR1 is LGHNA, CDR2 YNFKEQ, per germline. Sequencing used immunoSEQ multiplex PCR; TCRdb keeps in-frame clones, though not all of them. The sample lists 120,000 or so clones, 65% to 85% occurring once. This sequence joins TRBV4-2 and TRBJ1-4; TRBD1 might be the D (5 bases). The source material was peripheral blood. The receptor was derived from a man aged 25-45 years with COVID-19, enrolled during active disease. The CDR3 DNA reads as TGTGCCAGCAGCCAAGATTCCAGGGCCTTTCATAATATTGCAACTAATGAAAAACTGTTTTTT. This codes for CASSQDSRAFHNIATNEKLFF.